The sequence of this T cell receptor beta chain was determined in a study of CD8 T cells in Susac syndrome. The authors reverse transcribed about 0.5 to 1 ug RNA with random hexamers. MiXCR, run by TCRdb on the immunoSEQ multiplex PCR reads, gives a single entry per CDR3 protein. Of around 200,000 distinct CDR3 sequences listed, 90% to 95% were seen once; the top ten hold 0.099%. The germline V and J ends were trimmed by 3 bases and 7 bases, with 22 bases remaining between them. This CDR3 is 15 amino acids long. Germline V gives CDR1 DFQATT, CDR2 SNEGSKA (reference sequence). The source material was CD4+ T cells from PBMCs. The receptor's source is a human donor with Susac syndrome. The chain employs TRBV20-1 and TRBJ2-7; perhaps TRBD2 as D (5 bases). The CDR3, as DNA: TGCAGTGCTAGGGCCTCAGGAGGCCGTGGTCGGGAGCAGTACTTC. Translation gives CSARASGGRGREQYF.